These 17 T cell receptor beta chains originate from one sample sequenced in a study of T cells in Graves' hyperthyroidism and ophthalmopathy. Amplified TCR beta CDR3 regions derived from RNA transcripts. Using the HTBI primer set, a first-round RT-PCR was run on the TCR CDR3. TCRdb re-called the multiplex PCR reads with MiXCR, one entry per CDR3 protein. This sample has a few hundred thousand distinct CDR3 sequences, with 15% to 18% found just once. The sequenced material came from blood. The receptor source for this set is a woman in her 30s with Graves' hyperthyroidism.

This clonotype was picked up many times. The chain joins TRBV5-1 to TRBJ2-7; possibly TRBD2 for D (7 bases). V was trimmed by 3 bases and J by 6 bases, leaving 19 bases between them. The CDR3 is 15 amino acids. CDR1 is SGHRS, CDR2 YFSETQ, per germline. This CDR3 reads CASSWGAGEGGEQYF. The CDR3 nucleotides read TGCGCCAGCAGCTGGGGGGCGGGAGAGGGCGGCGAGCAGTACTTC. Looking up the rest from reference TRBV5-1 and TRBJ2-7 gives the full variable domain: KAGVTQTPRYLIKTRGQQVTLSCSPISGHRSVSWYQQTPGQGLQFLFEYFSETQRNKGNFPGRFSGRQFSNSRSEMNVSTLELGDSALYLCASSWGAGEGGEQYFGPGTRLTVT.

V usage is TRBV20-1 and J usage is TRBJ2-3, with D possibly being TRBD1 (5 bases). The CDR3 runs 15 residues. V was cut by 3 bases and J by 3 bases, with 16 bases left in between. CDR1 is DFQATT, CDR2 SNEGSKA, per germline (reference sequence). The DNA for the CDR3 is TGCAGTGCTAGTTTTAGGGGATCTCAAACAGATACGCAGTATTTT. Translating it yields CSASFRGSQTDTQYF.

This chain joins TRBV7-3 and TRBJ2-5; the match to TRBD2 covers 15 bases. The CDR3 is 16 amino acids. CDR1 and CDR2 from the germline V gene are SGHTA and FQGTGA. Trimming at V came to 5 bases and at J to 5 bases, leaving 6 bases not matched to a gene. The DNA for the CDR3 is TGTGCCAGCAGCCGGACTAGCGGGAGGGCGGGGGAGACCCAGTACTTC. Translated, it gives CASSRTSGRAGETQYF. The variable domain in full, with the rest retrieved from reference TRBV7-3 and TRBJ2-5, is GAGVSQTPSNKVTEKGKYVELRCDPISGHTALYWYRQSLGQGPEFLIYFQGTGAADDSGLPNDRFFAVRPEGSVSTLKIQRTERGDSAVYLCASSRTSGRAGETQYFGPGTRLLVL.

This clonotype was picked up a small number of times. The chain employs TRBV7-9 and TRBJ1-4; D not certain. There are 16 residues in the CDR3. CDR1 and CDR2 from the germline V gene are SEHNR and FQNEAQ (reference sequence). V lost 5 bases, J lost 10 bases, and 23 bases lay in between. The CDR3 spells CASSPPGREYVGKLFF. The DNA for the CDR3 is TGTGCCAGCAGCCCCCCCGGGAGGGAGTATGTTGGAAAACTGTTTTTT.

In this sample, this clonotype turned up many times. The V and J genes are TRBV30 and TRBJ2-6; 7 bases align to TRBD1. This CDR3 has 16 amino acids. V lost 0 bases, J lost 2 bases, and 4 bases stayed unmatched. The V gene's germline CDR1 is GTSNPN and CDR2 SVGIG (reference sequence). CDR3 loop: CAWSVRQGAGANVLTF. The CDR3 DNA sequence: TGTGCCTGGAGTGTAAGACAGGGAGCTGGGGCCAACGTCCTGACTTTC.

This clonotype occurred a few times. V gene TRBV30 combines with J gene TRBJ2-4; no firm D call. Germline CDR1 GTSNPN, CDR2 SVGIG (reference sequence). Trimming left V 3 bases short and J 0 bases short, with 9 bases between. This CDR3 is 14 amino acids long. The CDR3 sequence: CAWSPALAKNIQYF. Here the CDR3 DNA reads TGTGCCTGGAGCCCGGCCTTAGCCAAAAACATTCAGTACTTC.

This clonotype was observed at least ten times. The CDR3 here is CATSREGSNNEQFF. The CDR3 DNA is TGTGCCACCAGCAGAGAGGGAAGTAACAATGAGCAGTTCTTC. V is TRBV15 and J is TRBJ2-1; D call uncertain. Germline CDR1 reads LNHNV; CDR2 reads YYDKDF (reference sequence). The germline V and J ends were trimmed by 0 bases and 5 bases, with 8 bases remaining between them. The CDR3 is 14 residues long.

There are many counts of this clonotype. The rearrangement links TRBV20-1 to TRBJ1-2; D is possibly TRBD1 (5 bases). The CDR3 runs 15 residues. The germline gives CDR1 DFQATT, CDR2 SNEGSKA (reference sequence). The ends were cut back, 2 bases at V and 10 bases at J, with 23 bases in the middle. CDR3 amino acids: CSARNPAEGNGDYTF. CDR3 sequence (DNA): TGCAGTGCTAGAAATCCCGCGGAGGGGAACGGGGACTACACCTTC.

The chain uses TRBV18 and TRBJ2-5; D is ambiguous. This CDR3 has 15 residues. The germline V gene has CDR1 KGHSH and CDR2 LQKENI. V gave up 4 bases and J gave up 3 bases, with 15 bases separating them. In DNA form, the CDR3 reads TGTGCCAGCTCACTGGGTCAGAGGTCCGAAGAGACCCAGTACTTC. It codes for CASSLGQRSEETQYF.

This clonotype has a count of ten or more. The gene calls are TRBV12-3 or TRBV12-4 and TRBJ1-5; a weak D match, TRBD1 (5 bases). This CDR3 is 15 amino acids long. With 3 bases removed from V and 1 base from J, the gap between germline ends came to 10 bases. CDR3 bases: TGTGCCAGCAGTTTGATGGGGGGAAGCAATCAGCCCCAGCATTTT. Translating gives CASSLMGGSNQPQHF.

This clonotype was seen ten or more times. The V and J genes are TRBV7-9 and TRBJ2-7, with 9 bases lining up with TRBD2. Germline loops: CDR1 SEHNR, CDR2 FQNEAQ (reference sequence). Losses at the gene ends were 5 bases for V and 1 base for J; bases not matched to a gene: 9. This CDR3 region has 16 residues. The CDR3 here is CASSGPSGIESYEQYF. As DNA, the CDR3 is TGTGCCAGCAGCGGACCTAGCGGGATTGAATCCTACGAGCAGTACTTC.

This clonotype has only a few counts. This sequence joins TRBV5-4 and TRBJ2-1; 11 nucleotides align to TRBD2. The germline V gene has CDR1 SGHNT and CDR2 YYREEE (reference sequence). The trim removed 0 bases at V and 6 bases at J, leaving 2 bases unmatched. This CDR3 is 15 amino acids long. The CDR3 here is CASSLGGTSGNEQFF. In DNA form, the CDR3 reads TGTGCCAGCAGCTTGGGGGGGACTAGCGGCAATGAGCAGTTCTTC.

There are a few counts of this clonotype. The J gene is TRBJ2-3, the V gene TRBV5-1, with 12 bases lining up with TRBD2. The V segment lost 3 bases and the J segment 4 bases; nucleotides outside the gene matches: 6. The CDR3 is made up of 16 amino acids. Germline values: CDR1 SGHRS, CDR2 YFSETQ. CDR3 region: CASSSRLAGDSDTQYF. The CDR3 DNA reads TGCGCCAGCAGCTCGCGACTAGCGGGAGATTCAGATACGCAGTATTTT.

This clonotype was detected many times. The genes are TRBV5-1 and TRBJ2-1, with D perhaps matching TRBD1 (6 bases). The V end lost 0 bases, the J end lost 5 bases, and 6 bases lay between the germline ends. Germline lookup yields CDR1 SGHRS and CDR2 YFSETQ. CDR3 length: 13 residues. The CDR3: CASSLGTDNEQFF. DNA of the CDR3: TGCGCCAGCAGCTTGGGGACAGACAATGAGCAGTTCTTC.

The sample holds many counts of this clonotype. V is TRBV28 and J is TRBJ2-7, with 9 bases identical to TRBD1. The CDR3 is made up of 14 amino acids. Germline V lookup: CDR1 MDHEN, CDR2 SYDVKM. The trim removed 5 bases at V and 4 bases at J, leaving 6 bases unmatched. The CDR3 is CASSLHDRGYEQYF. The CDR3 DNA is TGTGCCAGCAGTCTCCATGACAGGGGGTACGAGCAGTACTTC. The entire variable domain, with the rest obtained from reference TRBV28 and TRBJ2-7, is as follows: DVKVTQSSRYLVKRTGEKVFLECVQDMDHENMFWYRQDPGLGLRLIYFSYDVKMKEKGDIPEGYSVSREKKERFSLILESASTNQTSMYLCASSLHDRGYEQYFGPGTRLTVT.

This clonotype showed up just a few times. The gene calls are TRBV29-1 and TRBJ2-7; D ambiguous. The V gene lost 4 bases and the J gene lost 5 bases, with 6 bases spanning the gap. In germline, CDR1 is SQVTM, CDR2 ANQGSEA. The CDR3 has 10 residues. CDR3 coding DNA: TGCAGCGTTGGCACCCACGAGCAGTACTTC. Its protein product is CSVGTHEQYF.

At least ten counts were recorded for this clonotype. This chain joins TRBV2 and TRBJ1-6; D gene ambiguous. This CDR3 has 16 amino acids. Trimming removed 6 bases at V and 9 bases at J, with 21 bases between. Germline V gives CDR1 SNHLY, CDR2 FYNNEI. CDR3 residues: CASSRRAHDEGSPLHF. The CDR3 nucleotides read TGTGCCAGCAGCCGAAGGGCACACGACGAGGGTTCACCCCTCCACTTT.